This T cell receptor beta chain is from a study of identical twins. TCRdb reanalysed the 5' RACE reads using MiXCR and keeps one entry per CDR3 protein. The data show 400,000 to 500,000 distinct CDR3 sequences, with 18% seen just once and around 12% held by the top ten. This clonotype was detected only a few times. The receptor was derived from a man aged 45-65 years in good health. The source material was naive T cells sorted from blood.

The CDR3 sequence: CASSLDLYTQYF. The DNA of the CDR3 is TGTGCCAGCAGCTTAGATTTGTATACGCAGTATTTT. The chain has TRBV7-2 and TRBJ2-3, with D unresolved. CDR1 and CDR2 (germline): SGHTA, FQGNSA. V lost 1 base, J lost 7 bases, and 6 bases lay in between. This CDR3 comprises 12 residues.